This T cell receptor (beta chain) came from a study of human T cells and chemical hapten exposure. The table lists this clonotype with a few counts. TCRdb re-analysed the RACE reads in MiXCR, keeping a single row per CDR3 protein. Of about 250,000 distinct CDR3 sequences in the sample, approximately 7.5% were seen once. The CDR3 runs to 18 residues. Losses at the gene ends were 1 base for V and 4 bases for J; bases not matched to a gene: 15. Germline-derived CDR1 and CDR2 are SGHTS and YDEGEE. Time point: pre-sensitization, week 0. Treatment of the sample: therapeutic diphenylcyclopropenone sensitization with weekly scalp DPC.

The source of this sequence is a man aged 18 to 29 with alopecia areata. Some clones in this sample may be carry-over from other donors' samples. V gene TRBV5-8 combines with J gene TRBJ2-3; 7 positions match TRBD1. The sample in question was whole blood, obtained in connection with sensitization to the hapten diphenylcyclopropenone (DPC). The CDR3 DNA reads TGTGCCAGCAGCTTGACTGCTTCGGGACAGTATTTCGCAGATACGCAGTATTTT. It specifies CASSLTASGQYFADTQYF.